This T cell receptor (beta chain) was found in a study of cytomegalovirus exposure and HLA in healthy donors. This clone appeared a few times. Antigen: not known. Study-level findings and limits: Reportedly, TCR beta sequences accurately predicted HLA-A and HLA-B alleles in most subjects. It was shown in a later analysis that HLA-associated TCR beta chains were more clonally expanded than other, equally common chains.

The germline V and J ends were trimmed by 3 bases and 6 bases, with 26 bases remaining between them. The germline V gene has CDR1 ENHRY and CDR2 SYGVKD. This CDR3 has 18 residues. It was with 60 Vbeta and 13 Jbeta primers that the PCR ran. As originally analysed: Later analysis identified roughly 84 million unique TCR beta chains, some 10 million shared. The data were produced by immunoSEQ multiplex PCR, yet TCRdb's version contains in-frame clones alone and is incomplete. Clonal size and the V and J genes are those of that table, whereas D and trimming came from the DNA. The sample consists of approximately 150,000 clones, 75% to 85% of them appearing once.

The chain uses TRBV10-3 and TRBJ1-2, with unresolved D. The sequence derives from a young woman in good health and CMV-seropositive. The specimen sequenced was PBMCs. CDR3 bases: TGTGCCATCAGTGACCTAATCCCGGTCCGGCCCGCTAGCGATGGCTACACCTTC. This gives the protein CAISDLIPVRPASDGYTF.